These 13 T cell receptor beta chains came from one sample sequenced in a study of cytomegalovirus exposure and HLA in healthy donors (TCRdb year 2017). Receptors were amplified or captured by the immunoSEQ multiplex PCR assay. A mixture of 60 forward primers for TCR Vbeta segments and 13 reverse primers for TCR Jbeta segments was used in the multiplex PCR. Here the immuneACCESS table is served through TCRdb, limited to in-frame sequences with V and J called. Missing clones are a known gap in these copies; in checked studies unresolved V genes cover under half, and the rest lacks a known reason. The sample table shows roughly 130,000 clones, and around 74% are seen once. 5.8% of the sample comes from the top ten. The sample taken for sequencing was PBMCs. The receptors were sampled from a woman aged 50 to 65 in good health and CMV-seropositive.

This clone was seen only once. The CDR3 coding sequence is TGTGCCATCAGTGAAAAGGGACAGGGGGCCCTCATAGCTTTCTTT. It yields the protein CAISEKGQGALIAFF. The chain has TRBV10-3 and TRBJ1-1; TRBD1 aligns across 12 bases. Germline-derived CDR1 and CDR2 are ENHRY and SYGVKD. V lost 3 bases, J lost 10 bases, and 9 bases stayed unmatched. The CDR3 sequence is 15 residues long.

V is TRBV7-8 and J is TRBJ2-2; TRBD1 aligns across 8 bases. Germline lookup yields CDR1 SGHVS and CDR2 FQNEAQ. Trimming cost V 7 bases and J 1 base; bases outside gene matches: 8. This CDR3 contains 16 residues. As DNA, the CDR3 is TGTGCCAGCACTCTCTGGGGGACAGGGAACACCGGGGAGCTGTTTTTT. Translating it yields CASTLWGTGNTGELFF.

This clone was counted a single time. The CDR3 DNA reads TGTGCCAGCATCACAGGGGGCCCGAGTAGTTCACCCCTCCACTTT. Its translation is CASITGGPSSSPLHF. The V gene is TRBV4-2, the J gene TRBJ1-6, with TRBD1 matching 9 bases. The V and J ends lost 7 bases and 9 bases, in that order; junction bases with no gene match: 10. The germline CDR1 and CDR2 sequences are LGHNA and YNFKEQ. The CDR3 contains 15 residues.

This chain uses TRBV11-2 with TRBJ1-2; D is undetermined. The CDR3 has 11 residues. Per the germline V gene, CDR1 is SGHAT and CDR2 is FQNNGV. V was shortened by 7 bases and J by 8 bases, with 11 bases between the two germline ends. CDR3: CASTHEGGYTF. DNA of the CDR3: TGTGCCAGCACCCACGAGGGCGGCTACACCTTC.

The J gene is TRBJ2-3, the V gene TRBV27, with a possible D match to TRBD2 (6 bases). The CDR3 extends over 18 amino acids. V was trimmed by 4 bases and J by 2 bases, leaving 22 bases between them. CDR1 is MNHEY, CDR2 SMNVEV, per germline (reference sequence). The CDR3, as DNA: TGTGCCAGCAGTTCCTCCGGGAGCCAGGTTTGGGTCACAGATACGCAGTATTTT. Translated, it gives CASSSSGSQVWVTDTQYF.

The V and J genes are TRBV29-1 and TRBJ2-2, with a weak D call TRBD1 (6 bases). CDR3 size: 13 residues. Germline CDR1 SQVTM, CDR2 ANQGSEA. V was cut by 6 bases and J by 5 bases, with 13 bases left in between. The CDR3 region has the DNA TGCAGCGTCTCGCAGGGGCATACCGGGGAGCTGTTTTTT. Residues: CSVSQGHTGELFF.

The J gene is TRBJ2-3, the V gene TRBV7-9; 8 bases fit TRBD2. After removal of 6 bases from V and 5 bases from J, the junction contained 16 bases not matched to a gene. The CDR3 spans 17 residues. The germline V gene has CDR1 SEHNR and CDR2 FQNEAQ (reference sequence). CDR3 nucleotide sequence: TGTGCCAGCAGTTCTAGGCGGGGGGACGTCGGGCAAGATACGCAGTATTTT. The encoded protein is CASSSRRGDVGQDTQYF.

The CDR3 protein is CATKQGPSTDTQYF. CDR3 coding DNA: TGTGCCACCAAACAGGGCCCCTCCACAGATACGCAGTATTTT. The J gene is TRBJ2-3, the V gene TRBV19, with D perhaps matching TRBD1 (6 bases). Trimming removed 10 bases from V and 2 bases from J, with 16 bases in between. The CDR3 is 14 amino acids. CDR1 and CDR2 (germline): LNHDA, SQIVND (reference sequence).

The rearrangement uses TRBV27 and TRBJ1-4; TRBD1 might be the D (5 bases). There are 13 residues in the CDR3. The V gene lost 3 bases and the J gene lost 8 bases, with 10 bases spanning the gap. Germline V gives CDR1 MNHEY, CDR2 SMNVEV (reference sequence). CDR3 protein: CASSFGGDEKLFF. The CDR3 DNA reads TGTGCCAGCAGTTTCGGGGGGGACGAAAAACTGTTTTTT.

The V call is TRBV14, the J call TRBJ2-5; TRBD2 might be the D (5 bases). CDR3 size: 13 residues. V was trimmed by 1 base and J by 7 bases, leaving 10 bases between them. Germline loops: CDR1 SGHDN, CDR2 FVKESK. Here the CDR3 DNA reads TGTGCCAGCAGCCAAGTGCGGGTAGGGACCCAGTACTTC. It translates to CASSQVRVGTQYF. Full variable domain (outside the CDR3, taken from reference TRBV14 and TRBJ2-5): EAGVTQFPSHSVIEKGQTVTLRCDPISGHDNLYWYRRVMGKEIKFLLHFVKESKQDESGMPNNRFLAERTGGTYSTLKVQPAELEDSGVYFCASSQVRVGTQYFGPGTRLLVL.

This chain connects TRBV12-5 to TRBJ2-5; TRBD1 might be the D (7 bases). Germline V gene data show CDR1 as LGHNT and CDR2 as FRNRAP. The V and J ends lost 1 base and 6 bases respectively, with 12 bases between them. This CDR3 contains 14 residues. The CDR3 sequence is CASGLGQGGKTQYF. The CDR3 nucleotides are TGTGCTAGTGGTTTGGGGCAGGGGGGAAAGACCCAGTACTTC.

This clone appeared a few times. The gene calls are TRBV4-3 and TRBJ2-7; TRBD2 is a possible D gene (6 bases). The V end was cut by 0 bases, the J end by 3 bases, with 6 bases between. The CDR3 covers 13 residues. Germline loops: CDR1 LGHNA, CDR2 YSLEER. CDR3 sequence (DNA): TGCGCCAGCAGCCAAGAGGAGGGCTACGAGCAGTACTTC. Protein product: CASSQEEGYEQYF.

V is TRBV6-5 and J is TRBJ2-7; 7 bases are a match to TRBD1. Unmatched junction bases numbered 6, after V lost 7 bases and J lost 3 bases. Germline CDR1 and CDR2: MNHEY and SVGAGI. The CDR3 extends over 13 amino acids. CDR3 coding DNA: TGTGCCAGCAAGGGCAGGGGGAGCTACGAGCAGTACTTC. Protein: CASKGRGSYEQYF.